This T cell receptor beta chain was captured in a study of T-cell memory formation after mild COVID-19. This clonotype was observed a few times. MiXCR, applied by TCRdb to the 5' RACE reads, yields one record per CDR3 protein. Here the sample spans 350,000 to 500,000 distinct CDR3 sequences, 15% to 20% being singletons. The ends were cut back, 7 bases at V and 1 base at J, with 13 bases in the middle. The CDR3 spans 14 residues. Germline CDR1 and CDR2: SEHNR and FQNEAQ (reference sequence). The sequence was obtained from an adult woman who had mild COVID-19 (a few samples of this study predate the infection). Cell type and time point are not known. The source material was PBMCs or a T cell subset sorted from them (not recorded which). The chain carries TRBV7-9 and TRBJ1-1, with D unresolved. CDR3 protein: CASNKIEGNTEAFF. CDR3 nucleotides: TGTGCCAGCAATAAGATCGAGGGGAACACTGAAGCTTTCTTT.